This T cell receptor (beta chain) was obtained from a study of T-cell reconstitution after alpha-beta-depleted transplantation in children. Per germline, CDR1 SGHTA and CDR2 FQGNSA. The CDR3 is 16 residues long. V lost 5 bases and J lost 3, with 19 bases in between. Preparing the TCRbeta library involved the use of unique molecular identifiers. TCRdb reprocessed the PCR reads via MiXCR and lists one record per CDR3 protein. The table has around 500,000 distinct CDR3 sequences, around 13% seen once; the top ten hold around 6%. This clonotype was seen a few times. The sequence came from a human donor who donated a stem cell graft to a child with combined immunodeficiency. The rearrangement joins TRBV7-2 to TRBJ2-5; TRBD1 or TRBD2 may be the D gene (6 bases each). Sequencing was performed on PBMCs from the stem cell graft donor, taken from the stem cell graft. The CDR3 nucleotides read TGTGCCAGCAGCCCCCCCCGGGGGCGAGAGGAAGAGACCCAGTACTTC. Amino acid sequence: CASSPPRGREEETQYF.